In this sample, the clone carrying this T cell receptor (beta chain) turned up once. The sample comes from a study of control samples from healthy donors and cancer patients. Clones were sequenced by immunoSEQ multiplex PCR, and TCRdb holds only the in-frame ones, with some missing. Among around 68,000 clones listed, approximately 86% were seen once. This CDR3 is 15 amino acids long. Germline V gives CDR1 SGDLS, CDR2 YYNGEE. V lost 3 bases, J lost 2 bases, and 12 bases lay in between. The genes are TRBV9 and TRBJ2-1; the D gene is possibly TRBD2 (5 bases). The sequence came from a man aged 55 to 70 in good health. Sequenced: blood. CDR3 amino acids: CASSASVATYNEQFF. The CDR3 coding sequence is TGTGCCAGCAGCGCATCGGTAGCGACCTACAATGAGCAGTTCTTC.